A single sample is the source of the 19 T cell receptor beta chains below, sequenced in a study of T cell repertoires in ileal Crohn's disease. Time point described: inflamed ileum from the surgical specimen. TCRdb's table, derived via immunoSEQ multiplex PCR, lists solely in-frame clones and lacks some. The sample carries some 6,000 clones, more than 75% recorded once. The sequencing sample was made of ileal tissue. Source of these receptors: an adult with Crohn's disease.

This clone qualifies as medium-sized. The V and J genes are TRBV19 and TRBJ1-5, with D unclear. Per the germline V gene, CDR1 is LNHDA and CDR2 is SQIVND (reference sequence). The germline V and J ends were trimmed by 6 bases and 3 bases, with 15 bases remaining between them. The CDR3 is 15 residues long. The CDR3 loop reads CASSARAAYNQPQHF. The CDR3 coding sequence is TGTGCCAGTAGCGCGAGGGCAGCGTACAATCAGCCCCAGCATTTT.

This clone was detected once. The V and J genes are TRBV2 and TRBJ2-1, with D possibly being TRBD2 (6 bases). The CDR3 is made up of 15 amino acids. The germline CDR1 and CDR2 sequences are SNHLY and FYNNEI. Trimming removed 0 bases at V and 7 bases at J, with 13 bases between. CDR3 residues: CASSEALSGKNEQFF. CDR3 nucleotide sequence: TGTGCCAGCAGTGAAGCGCTTAGCGGTAAGAATGAGCAGTTCTTC.

V gene TRBV9 combines with J gene TRBJ2-3; 11 positions agree with TRBD2. CDR3 size: 17 residues. From germline, CDR1 is SGDLS and CDR2 YYNGEE. Unmatched junction bases numbered 8, after V lost 1 base and J lost 4 bases. The CDR3 nucleotides read TGTGCCAGCAGCGTAAGTGTAGCGGGGGGGCCATCAGATACGCAGTATTTT. It is translated as CASSVSVAGGPSDTQYF.

The chain carries TRBV7-2 and TRBJ2-1; the match to TRBD1 covers 7 bases. V was clipped by 1 base and J by 4 bases; unmatched bases: 10. Germline V gene lookup returns CDR1 SGHTA and CDR2 FQGNSA. The CDR3 extends over 17 amino acids. The CDR3 reads CASSLVVSDRTYNEQFF. CDR3 nucleotide sequence: TGTGCCAGCAGCTTAGTAGTGTCGGACAGGACTTACAATGAGCAGTTCTTC.

V is TRBV6-5 and J is TRBJ2-1; D perhaps matches TRBD2 (5 bases). Trimming removed 2 bases from V and 0 bases from J, with 8 bases in between. The germline V gene encodes CDR1 MNHEY and CDR2 SVGAGI. The CDR3 has 15 residues. CDR3 loop: CASSYRESSYNEQFF. DNA of the CDR3: TGTGCCAGCAGTTACAGGGAGAGCTCCTACAATGAGCAGTTCTTC.

The chain is built from TRBV9 and TRBJ2-7; no clear D. V lost 2 bases, J lost 4 bases, and 10 bases lay in between. The length of the CDR3 is 13 residues. CDR1 is SGDLS, CDR2 YYNGEE, per germline. The CDR3, as DNA: TGTGCCAGCAGCGTGACTCCCGATTACGAGCAGTACTTC. Its protein is CASSVTPDYEQYF.

The V gene is TRBV14, the J gene TRBJ2-3; perhaps TRBD2 as D (6 bases). This CDR3 contains 15 residues. In germline, CDR1 is SGHDN, CDR2 FVKESK. V lost 4 bases to trimming and J lost 1 base, with 12 bases between them. CDR3 sequence reads: CASSLLALGTDTQYF. The CDR3 region has the DNA TGTGCCAGCAGCCTCCTAGCGTTAGGCACAGATACGCAGTATTTT.

The chain has TRBV11-1 and TRBJ1-1; D perhaps matches TRBD1 (6 bases). The V end was cut by 11 bases, the J end by 5 bases, with 18 bases between. From germline, CDR1 is SGHAT and CDR2 FQDESV (reference sequence). The CDR3 length is 13 residues. The CDR3 here is CAAAGGPGTEAFF. In DNA, the CDR3 is TGTGCCGCCGCCGGGGGGCCAGGAACTGAAGCTTTCTTT.

This clone was seen a single time. The rearrangement joins TRBV5-1 to TRBJ1-2; 11 bases are a match to TRBD1. The CDR3 extends over 14 amino acids. After removal of 2 bases from V and 6 bases from J, the junction contained 3 bases not matched to a gene. CDR1 is SGHRS and CDR2 is YFSETQ in the germline V gene. The CDR3 loop reads CASSLLGQGDGYTF. The CDR3 region has the DNA TGCGCCAGCAGCTTACTGGGACAGGGGGATGGCTACACCTTC.

The chain joins TRBV2 to TRBJ1-1; 7 nucleotides line up with TRBD1. The V segment lost 4 bases and the J segment 3 bases; nucleotides outside the gene matches: 8. Germline loops: CDR1 SNHLY, CDR2 FYNNEI. The CDR3 covers 15 residues. The CDR3 region has the DNA TGTGCCAGCAGTGCGTTAGAGGGGGCGCACACTGAAGCTTTCTTT. Its protein product is CASSALEGAHTEAFF. Looking up the rest from reference TRBV2 and TRBJ1-1 gives the full variable domain: EPEVTQTPSHQVTQMGQEVILRCVPISNHLYFYWYRQILGQKVEFLVSFYNNEISEKSEIFDDQFSVERPDGSNFTLKIRSTKLEDSAMYFCASSALEGAHTEAFFGQGTRLTVV.

This sequence joins TRBV5-5 and TRBJ2-2; maybe TRBD1 (5 bases). CDR1 is SGHKS, CDR2 YYEKEE, per germline (reference sequence). V was pared by 3 bases and J by 5 bases, with 11 bases between. The CDR3 is 14 amino acids. CDR3 nucleotide sequence: TGTGCCAGCAGCTCGGCACAGGTTACCGGGGAGCTGTTTTTT. This gives the protein CASSSAQVTGELFF.

This chain joins TRBV5-1 and TRBJ2-2; D may be TRBD2 (5 bases). The V end was cut by 6 bases, the J end by 7 bases, with 10 bases between. Germline lookup yields CDR1 SGHRS and CDR2 YFSETQ. The CDR3 has 12 amino acids. CDR3 DNA sequence: TGCGCCAGCACACTAGGTTACGGGGAGCTGTTTTTT. Protein: CASTLGYGELFF.

This chain connects TRBV7-2 to TRBJ2-7, with 10 nucleotides matching TRBD1. The germline CDR1 and CDR2 sequences are SGHTA and FQGNSA. This CDR3 region has 16 residues. Trimming took 0 bases from V and 4 from J; bases not matched to a gene: 6. The CDR3, as DNA: TGTGCCAGCAGCTTAGCCGGGACAGGGGTTTCTTACGAGCAGTACTTC. Its protein product is CASSLAGTGVSYEQYF.

The chain employs TRBV9 and TRBJ2-5, with no clear D. Germline-derived CDR1 and CDR2 are SGDLS and YYNGEE. Trimming stripped 0 bases from V and 0 bases from J, with 9 bases between. This CDR3 is built from 15 residues. DNA for the CDR3: TGTGCCAGCAGCGTAGACATTGGGTACCAAGAGACCCAGTACTTC. Translating it yields CASSVDIGYQETQYF.

The chain combines TRBV29-1 with TRBJ1-2; D possibly corresponds to TRBD1 (5 bases). The germline V gene encodes CDR1 SQVTM and CDR2 ANQGSEA. CDR3 length: 13 residues. Trimming removed 6 bases at V and 4 bases at J, with 15 bases between. The CDR3 sequence is CSVQQGLSYGYTF. The CDR3 bases are TGCAGCGTACAGCAGGGATTGAGCTATGGCTACACCTTC.

On this clone: One end of the junction is discordant with germline, which a read error may explain. CDR3 DNA: TGTGCCAGCAATGAAGCGGGACCGTCCTATGGCTACACCTTC. Translated, it gives CASNEAGPSYGYTF. The chain carries TRBV2 and TRBJ1-2, with D possibly being TRBD1 (5 bases). The CDR3 spans 14 residues. Germline V CDR1 and CDR2: SNHLY, FYNNEI.

This clone was seen more than once but under ten times. The chain links TRBV6-9 to TRBJ2-3; D is perhaps TRBD1 (6 bases). The V gene lost 8 bases and the J gene lost 9 bases, with 12 bases spanning the gap. CDR1 and CDR2 from the germline V gene are MNHGY and SVAAGI. The CDR3 sequence is 11 residues long. The CDR3 region has the DNA TGTGCCAGCTTAGGGGGAATCACGCAGTATTTT. It codes for CASLGGITQYF.

The chain uses TRBV18 and TRBJ1-1; 8 positions agree with TRBD1. V was pared by 7 bases and J by 5 bases, with 15 bases of the junction left unmatched. The germline gives CDR1 KGHSH, CDR2 LQKENI. CDR3 length equals 16 residues. CDR3 nucleotides: TGTGCCAGCTTACCTAACCTGGGACAGGCAACAACTGAAGCTTTCTTT. Encoded protein: CASLPNLGQATTEAFF.

This chain uses TRBV5-8 with TRBJ1-2; D gene unclear. The germline V and J ends were trimmed by 4 bases and 4 bases, with 20 bases remaining between them. This CDR3 is 16 amino acids long. Germline loops: CDR1 SGHTS, CDR2 YDEGEE. This chain's CDR3 is CASSQETGSIGYGYTF. The CDR3, as DNA: TGTGCCAGCAGCCAAGAGACGGGAAGTATTGGCTATGGCTACACCTTC.